The 10 T cell receptor beta chains listed next were all sequenced from one sample in a study of early T cells in non-severe SARS-CoV-2 infection. TCRdb fed the 5' RACE reads into MiXCR, producing one record per CDR3 protein. Seen here are tens of thousands of distinct CDR3 sequences, just under 3% observed once, and the top ten hold approximately 0.72%. Sequencing was carried out using whole blood. The source is an adult who was a healthcare worker with PCR-confirmed SARS-CoV-2 infection or an uninfected control (not recorded which).

Ten or more counts support this clonotype. The rearrangement links TRBV6-1 to TRBJ2-2, with D maybe TRBD2 (6 bases). V lost 10 bases and J 7 bases, leaving 10 bases between the germline ends. Germline lookup yields CDR1 MNHNS and CDR2 SASEGT. The CDR3 loop spans 11 amino acids. The CDR3 reads CATRRGGELFF. The CDR3 DNA is TGTGCCACAAGGAGGGGCGGGGAGCTGTTTTTT.

This clonotype was seen ten or more times. The rearrangement uses TRBV5-5 and TRBJ1-2, with 8 bases identical to TRBD1. The CDR3 is 15 amino acids. V shed 4 bases and J 4 bases; nucleotides not matched to a gene: 9. The germline V gene has CDR1 SGHKS and CDR2 YYEKEE (reference sequence). Written as DNA, the CDR3 is TGTGCCAGCAGCCTGGGGACAGGTCCCTCCTATGGCTACACCTTC. Its protein product is CASSLGTGPSYGYTF. The variable domain in full, completed from reference TRBV5-5 and TRBJ1-2, reads DAGVTQSPTHLIKTRGQQVTLRCSPISGHKSVSWYQQVLGQGPQFIFQYYEKEERGRGNFPDRFSARQFPNYSSELNVNALLLGDSALYLCASSLGTGPSYGYTFGSGTRLTVV.

This clonotype was counted ten times or more. The V gene is TRBV5-5, the J gene TRBJ1-3; no definite D call. Germline V lookup: CDR1 SGHKS, CDR2 YYEKEE (reference sequence). The V gene lost 1 base and the J gene lost 6 bases, with 14 bases spanning the gap. The CDR3 is made up of 15 amino acids. CDR3 DNA: TGTGCCAGCAGCTTGCGAGGGTCGACGGAAAACACCATATATTTT. Amino acids: CASSLRGSTENTIYF.

By sample share, this clonotype is medium-sized. The CDR3 protein is CASSESLSGGLQFF. The CDR3, as DNA: TGCGCCAGCAGTGAGTCTCTTAGCGGGGGGCTACAGTTCTTC. This chain joins TRBV10-1 and TRBJ2-1; 10 nucleotides agree with TRBD2. The trim removed 0 bases at V and 13 bases at J, leaving 6 bases unmatched. CDR1 and CDR2 from the germline V gene are WNHNN and SYGVQD (reference sequence). The CDR3 is 14 residues long.

This clonotype was counted at least ten times. The chain links TRBV12-3 or TRBV12-4 to TRBJ2-5; possible D gene TRBD1, 6 bases. The V gene lost 5 bases and the J gene lost 3 bases, with 13 bases spanning the gap. The CDR3 has 14 amino acids. DNA for the CDR3: TGTGCCAGCAGTACAACGCAGGGGAAAGAGACCCAGTACTTC. Translating gives CASSTTQGKETQYF.

This clonotype was recorded at least ten times. The chain carries TRBV7-2 and TRBJ2-3; 12 bases align to TRBD2. This CDR3 has 18 amino acids. V lost 1 base, J lost 2 bases, and 7 bases stayed unmatched. Germline loops: CDR1 SGHTA, CDR2 FQGNSA. As DNA, the CDR3 is TGTGCCAGCAGCTTAGAGTGGCTAGCGGGGGGGATCACAGATACGCAGTATTTT. This encodes CASSLEWLAGGITDTQYF.

This clonotype is categorized as medium-sized. This chain links TRBV12-3 or TRBV12-4 with TRBJ1-2, with 7 bases lining up with TRBD1. The CDR3 runs to 15 residues. The V segment lost 2 bases and the J segment 3 bases; nucleotides outside the gene matches: 6. Written as DNA, the CDR3 is TGTGCCAGCAGTTTATGGCAGGGGGGTGACTATGGCTACACCTTC. Its translation: CASSLWQGGDYGYTF.

This clonotype has a count of ten or more. V gene TRBV3-1 combines with J gene TRBJ2-3, with D tentatively TRBD1 (6 bases). This CDR3 spans 15 amino acids. Germline CDR1 LGHDT, CDR2 YNNKEL (reference sequence). Trimming removed 4 bases from V and 0 bases from J, with 11 bases in between. The CDR3 loop reads CASSPRQESTDTQYF. The CDR3 coding sequence is TGTGCCAGCAGCCCCAGACAGGAAAGCACAGATACGCAGTATTTT.

This clonotype was detected many times. The CDR3 loop is CSVVKAKWTDTQYF. The CDR3 bases are TGCAGCGTTGTGAAGGCTAAGTGGACAGATACGCAGTATTTT. The chain recombines TRBV29-1 with TRBJ2-3, with D uncertain. The CDR3 runs to 14 residues. The V gene lost 4 bases and the J gene lost 3 bases, with 14 bases spanning the gap. CDR1 SQVTM and CDR2 ANQGSEA come from the germline V gene.

This clonotype was recorded many times. The chain combines TRBV12-3 or TRBV12-4 with TRBJ2-1; 11 bases map to TRBD2. CDR3 length: 15 amino acids. V gave up 2 bases and J gave up 7 bases; unmatched junction bases: 4. The CDR3 DNA follows: TGTGCCAGCAGTTTATCGTCTAGCGGGGGGAATGAGCAGTTCTTC. Translating it yields CASSLSSSGGNEQFF.